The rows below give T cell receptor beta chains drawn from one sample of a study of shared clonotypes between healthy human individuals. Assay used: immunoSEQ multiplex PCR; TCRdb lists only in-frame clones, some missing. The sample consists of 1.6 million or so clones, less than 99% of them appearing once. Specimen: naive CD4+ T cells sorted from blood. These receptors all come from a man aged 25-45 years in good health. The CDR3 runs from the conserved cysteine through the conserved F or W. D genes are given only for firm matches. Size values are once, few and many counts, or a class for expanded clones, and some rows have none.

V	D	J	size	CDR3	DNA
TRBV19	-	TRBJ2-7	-	CASSKTDLKAYEQYF	TGTGCCAGTAGTAAGACGGACTTGAAGGCCTACGAGCAGTACTTC
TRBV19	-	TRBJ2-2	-	CASSRRGHTGELFF	TGTGCCAGTAGTAGACGTGGACACACCGGGGAGCTGTTTTTT
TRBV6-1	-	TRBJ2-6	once	CASSEVSTVSSGANVLTF	TGTGCCAGCAGTGAAGTCTCTACGGTGAGCTCTGGGGCCAACGTCCTGACTTTC
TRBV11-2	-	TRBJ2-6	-	CASSFPRSGANVLTF	TGTGCCAGCAGCTTTCCAAGATCTGGGGCCAACGTCCTGACTTTC
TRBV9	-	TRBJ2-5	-	CASSVNTQETQYF	TGTGCCAGCAGCGTTAACACCCAAGAGACCCAGTACTTC
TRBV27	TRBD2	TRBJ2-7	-	CASSRRPSGPYEQYF	TGTGCCAGCAGTCGGCGACCTAGCGGACCCTACGAGCAGTACTTC
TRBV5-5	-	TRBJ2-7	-	CASSFSAYEQYF	TGTGCCAGCAGCTTTAGTGCCTACGAGCAGTACTTC
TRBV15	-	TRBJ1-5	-	CATSRDRPGQAGNQPQHF	TGTGCCACCAGCAGAGATCGCCCTGGGCAAGCGGGCAATCAGCCCCAGCATTTT
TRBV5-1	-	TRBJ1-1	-	CASSLGEAPHTEAFF	TGCGCCAGCAGCCTCGGCGAGGCACCACACACTGAAGCTTTCTTT
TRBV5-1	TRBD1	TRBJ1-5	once	CASSTTGQKNQPQHF	TGCGCCAGCAGCACCACGGGACAGAAGAATCAGCCCCAGCATTTT
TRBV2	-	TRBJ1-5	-	CASSDWGRNQPQHF	TGTGCCAGCAGTGATTGGGGACGCAATCAGCCCCAGCATTTT
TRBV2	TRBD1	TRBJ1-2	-	CASKKKGAYGYTF	TGTGCCAGCAAGAAAAAGGGGGCCTATGGCTACACCTTC
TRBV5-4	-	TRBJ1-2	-	CASSLTASNYGYTF	TGTGCCAGCAGCTTGACAGCCTCTAACTATGGCTACACCTTC
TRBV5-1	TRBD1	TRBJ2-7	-	CASSLGRGSSYEQYF	TGCGCCAGCAGCTTGGGCAGGGGGAGCTCCTACGAGCAGTACTTC
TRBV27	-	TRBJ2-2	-	CASSLSKRTGELFF	TGTGCCAGCAGTTTATCGAAGCGAACCGGGGAGCTGTTTTTT
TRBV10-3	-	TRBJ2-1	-	CAIRGEYNEQFF	TGTGCGATCAGGGGAGAGTACAATGAGCAGTTCTTC